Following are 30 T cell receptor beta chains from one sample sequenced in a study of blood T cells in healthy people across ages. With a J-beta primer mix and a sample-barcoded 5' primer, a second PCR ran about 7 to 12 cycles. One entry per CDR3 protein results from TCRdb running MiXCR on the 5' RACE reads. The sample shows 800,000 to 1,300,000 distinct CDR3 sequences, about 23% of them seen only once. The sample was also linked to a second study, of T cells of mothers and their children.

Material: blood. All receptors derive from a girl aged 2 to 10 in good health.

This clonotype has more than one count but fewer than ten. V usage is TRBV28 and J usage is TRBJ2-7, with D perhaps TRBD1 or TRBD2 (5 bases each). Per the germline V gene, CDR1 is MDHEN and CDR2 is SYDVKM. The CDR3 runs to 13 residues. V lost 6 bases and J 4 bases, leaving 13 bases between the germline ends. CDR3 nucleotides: TGTGCCAGCAGCTCACGGGACCCATACGAGCAGTACTTC. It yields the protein CASSSRDPYEQYF.

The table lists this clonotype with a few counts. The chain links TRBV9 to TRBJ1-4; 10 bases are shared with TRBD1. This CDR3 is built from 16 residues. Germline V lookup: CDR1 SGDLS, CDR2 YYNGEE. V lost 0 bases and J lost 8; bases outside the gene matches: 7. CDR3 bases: TGTGCCAGCAGCGTAGCCGTCGGACAGGGGGGAGAAAAACTGTTTTTT. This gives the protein CASSVAVGQGGEKLFF.

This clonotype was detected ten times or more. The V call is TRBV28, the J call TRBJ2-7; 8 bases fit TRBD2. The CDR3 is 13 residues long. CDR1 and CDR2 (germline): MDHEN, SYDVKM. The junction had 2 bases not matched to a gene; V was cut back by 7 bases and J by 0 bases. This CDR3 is CASNGGASYEQYF. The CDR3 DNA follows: TGTGCCAGCAACGGGGGGGCCTCCTACGAGCAGTACTTC.

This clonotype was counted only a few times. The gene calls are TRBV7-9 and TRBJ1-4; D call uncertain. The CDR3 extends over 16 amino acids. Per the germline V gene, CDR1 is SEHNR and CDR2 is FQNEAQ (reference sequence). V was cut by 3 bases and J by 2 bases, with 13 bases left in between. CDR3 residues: CASSFSRGRTNEKLFF. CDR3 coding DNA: TGTGCCAGCAGCTTTTCTCGCGGACGCACTAATGAAAAACTGTTTTTT.

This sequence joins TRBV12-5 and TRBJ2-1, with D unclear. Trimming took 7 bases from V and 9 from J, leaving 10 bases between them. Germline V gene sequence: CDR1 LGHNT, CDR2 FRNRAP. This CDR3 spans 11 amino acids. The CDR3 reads CASAKDGEQFF. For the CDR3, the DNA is TGTGCTAGTGCTAAGGACGGTGAGCAGTTCTTC.

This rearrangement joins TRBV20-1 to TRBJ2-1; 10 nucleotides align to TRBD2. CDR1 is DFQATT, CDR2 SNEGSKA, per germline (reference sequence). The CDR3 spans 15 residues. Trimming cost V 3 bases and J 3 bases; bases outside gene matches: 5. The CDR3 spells CSASKREGLYNEQFF. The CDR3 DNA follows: TGCAGTGCTAGCAAGCGGGAGGGCCTCTACAATGAGCAGTTCTTC.

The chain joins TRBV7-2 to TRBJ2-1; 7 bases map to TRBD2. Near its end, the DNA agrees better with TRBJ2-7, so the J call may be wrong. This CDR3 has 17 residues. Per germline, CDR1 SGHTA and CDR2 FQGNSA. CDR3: CASSLYATLADSYEQYF. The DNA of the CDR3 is TGTGCCAGCAGCTTGTACGCAACCCTAGCGGATTCCTACGAGCAGTACTTC.

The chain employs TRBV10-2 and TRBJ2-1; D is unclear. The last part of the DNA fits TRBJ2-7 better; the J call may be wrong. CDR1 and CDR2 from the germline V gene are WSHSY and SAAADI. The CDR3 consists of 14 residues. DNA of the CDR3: TGCGCCAGCAGCGCCTCCGTGAGACCCTACGAGCAGTACTTC. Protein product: CASSASVRPYEQYF.

CDR3 DNA sequence: TGCGCCAGCAGCCAAGATTGGCCGGGGACAGGGGGGACCCAGTACTTC. This encodes CASSQDWPGTGGTQYF. The chain uses TRBV4-3 and TRBJ2-5, with 11 bases that match TRBD1. CDR1 is LGHNA, CDR2 YSLEER, per germline. V dropped 0 bases and J dropped 7; count of bases not matched to a gene: 7. This CDR3 spans 16 amino acids.

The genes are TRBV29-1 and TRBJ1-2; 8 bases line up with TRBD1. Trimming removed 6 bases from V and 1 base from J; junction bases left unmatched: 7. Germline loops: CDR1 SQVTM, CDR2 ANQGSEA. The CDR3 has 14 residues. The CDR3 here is CSVPGQEYNYGYTF. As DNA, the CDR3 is TGCAGCGTCCCGGGACAGGAATATAACTATGGCTACACCTTC.

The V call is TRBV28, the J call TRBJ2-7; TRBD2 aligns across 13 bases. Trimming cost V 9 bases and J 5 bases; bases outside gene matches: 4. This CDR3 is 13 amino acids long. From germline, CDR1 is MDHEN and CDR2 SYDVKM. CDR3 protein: CASGLAGVNEQYF. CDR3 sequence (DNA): TGTGCCAGTGGACTAGCGGGAGTGAACGAGCAGTACTTC.

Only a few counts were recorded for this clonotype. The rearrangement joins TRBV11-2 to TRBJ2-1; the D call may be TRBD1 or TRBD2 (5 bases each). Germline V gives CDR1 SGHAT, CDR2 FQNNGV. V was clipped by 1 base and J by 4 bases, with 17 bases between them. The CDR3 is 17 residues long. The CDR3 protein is CASSLAGPSTAYNEQFF. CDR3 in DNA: TGTGCCAGCAGCTTAGCGGGGCCCTCCACGGCTTACAATGAGCAGTTCTTC.

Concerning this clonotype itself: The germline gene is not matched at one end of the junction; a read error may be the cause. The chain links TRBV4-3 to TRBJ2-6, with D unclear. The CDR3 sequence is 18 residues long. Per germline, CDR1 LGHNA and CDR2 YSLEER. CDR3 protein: CASSHLVGVISGVNVLTF. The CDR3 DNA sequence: TGCGCCAGCAGCCACCTCGTTGGCGTCATCTCTGGGGTCAACGTCCTGACTTTC.

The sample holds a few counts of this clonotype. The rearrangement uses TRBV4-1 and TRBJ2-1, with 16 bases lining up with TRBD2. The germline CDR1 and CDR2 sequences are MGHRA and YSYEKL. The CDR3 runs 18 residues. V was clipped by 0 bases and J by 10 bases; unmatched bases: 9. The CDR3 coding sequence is TGCGCCAGCAGCCAAGAGTGGCTCGGGACTAGCGGGAGGGGAGAGCAGTTCTTC. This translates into CASSQEWLGTSGRGEQFF.

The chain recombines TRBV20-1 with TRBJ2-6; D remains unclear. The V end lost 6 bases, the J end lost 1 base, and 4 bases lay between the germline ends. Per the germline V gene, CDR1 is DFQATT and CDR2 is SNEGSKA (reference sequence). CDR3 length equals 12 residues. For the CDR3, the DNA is TGCAGTGCCCATTCTGGGGCCAACGTCCTGACTTTC. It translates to CSAHSGANVLTF.

Here the CDR3 reads CSAKGWLAGVRGTDTQYF. In DNA form, the CDR3 reads TGCAGCGCCAAAGGGTGGCTAGCGGGAGTGCGGGGCACAGATACGCAGTATTTT. The chain employs TRBV29-1 and TRBJ2-3, with 10 nucleotides matching TRBD2. V dropped 7 bases and J dropped 1; count of bases not matched to a gene: 17. The V gene's germline CDR1 is SQVTM and CDR2 ANQGSEA. The length of the CDR3 is 18 residues.

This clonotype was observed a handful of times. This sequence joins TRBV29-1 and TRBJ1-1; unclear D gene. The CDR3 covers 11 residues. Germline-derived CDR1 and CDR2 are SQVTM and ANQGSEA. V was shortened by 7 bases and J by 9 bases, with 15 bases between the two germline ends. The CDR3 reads CSAKGQAQAFF. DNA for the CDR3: TGCAGCGCAAAGGGCCAGGCCCAAGCTTTCTTT. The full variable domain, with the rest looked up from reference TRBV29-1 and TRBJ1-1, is SAVISQKPSRDICQRGTSLTIQCQVDSQVTMMFWYRQQPGQSLTLIATANQGSEATYESGFVIDKFPISRPNLTFSTLTVSNMSPEDSSIYLCSAKGQAQAFFGQGTRLTVV.

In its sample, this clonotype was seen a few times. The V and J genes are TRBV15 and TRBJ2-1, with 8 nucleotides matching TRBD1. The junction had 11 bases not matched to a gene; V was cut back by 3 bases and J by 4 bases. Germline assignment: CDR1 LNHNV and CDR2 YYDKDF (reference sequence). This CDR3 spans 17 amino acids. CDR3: CATSSIFGQGDYNEQFF. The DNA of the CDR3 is TGTGCCACCAGCAGTATTTTCGGACAGGGCGATTACAATGAGCAGTTCTTC.

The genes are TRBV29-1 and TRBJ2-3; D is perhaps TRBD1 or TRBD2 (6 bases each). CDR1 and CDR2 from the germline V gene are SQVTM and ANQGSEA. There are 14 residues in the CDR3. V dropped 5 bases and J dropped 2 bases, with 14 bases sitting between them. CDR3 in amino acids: CSVHTGATTDTQYF. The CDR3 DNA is TGCAGCGTTCACACGGGGGCCACCACAGATACGCAGTATTTT.

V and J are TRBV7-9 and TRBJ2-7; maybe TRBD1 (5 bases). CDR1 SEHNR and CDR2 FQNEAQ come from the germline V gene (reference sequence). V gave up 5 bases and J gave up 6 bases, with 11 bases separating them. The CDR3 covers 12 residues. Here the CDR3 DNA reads TGTGCCAGCAGCACCGGACAAGCCGAGCAGTACTTC. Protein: CASSTGQAEQYF.

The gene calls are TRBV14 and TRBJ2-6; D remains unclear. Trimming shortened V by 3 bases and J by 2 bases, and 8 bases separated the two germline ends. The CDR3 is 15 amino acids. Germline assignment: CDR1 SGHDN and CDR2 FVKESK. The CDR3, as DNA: TGTGCCAGCAGCCACCGAGCCCCTGGGGCCAACGTCCTGACTTTC. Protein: CASSHRAPGANVLTF.

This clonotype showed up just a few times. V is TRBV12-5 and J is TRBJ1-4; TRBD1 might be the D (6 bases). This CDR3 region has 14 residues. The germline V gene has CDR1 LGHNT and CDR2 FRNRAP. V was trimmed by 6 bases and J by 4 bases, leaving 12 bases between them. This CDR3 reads CASGPQGINEKLFF. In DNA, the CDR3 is TGTGCTAGTGGGCCTCAGGGGATTAATGAAAAACTGTTTTTT.

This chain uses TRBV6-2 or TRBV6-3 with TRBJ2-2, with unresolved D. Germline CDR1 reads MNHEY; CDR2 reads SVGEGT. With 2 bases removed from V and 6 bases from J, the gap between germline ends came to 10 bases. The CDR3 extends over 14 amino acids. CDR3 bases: TGTGCCAGCAGTTACCGCTATGAAGCCGGGGAGCTGTTTTTT. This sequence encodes CASSYRYEAGELFF.

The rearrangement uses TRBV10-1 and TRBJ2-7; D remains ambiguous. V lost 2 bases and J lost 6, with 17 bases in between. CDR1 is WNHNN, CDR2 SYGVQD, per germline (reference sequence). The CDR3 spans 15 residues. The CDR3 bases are TGCGCCAGCAGTGAGGACACTGCTGGGGTGGGCGAGCAGTACTTC. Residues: CASSEDTAGVGEQYF.

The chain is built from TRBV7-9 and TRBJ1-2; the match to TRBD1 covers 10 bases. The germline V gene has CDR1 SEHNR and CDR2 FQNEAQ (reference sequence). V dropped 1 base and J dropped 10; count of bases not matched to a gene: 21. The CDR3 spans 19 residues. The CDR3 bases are TGTGCCAGCAGCTTAGGAGCTAGCGCTAGAGGGACAGGGGTCTTTGACTACACCTTC. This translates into CASSLGASARGTGVFDYTF.

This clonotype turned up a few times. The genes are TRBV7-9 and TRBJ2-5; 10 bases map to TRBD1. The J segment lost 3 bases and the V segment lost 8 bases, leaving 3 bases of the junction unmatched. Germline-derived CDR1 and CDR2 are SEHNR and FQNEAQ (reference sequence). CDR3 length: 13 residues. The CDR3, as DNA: TGTGCCAGCCGACAGGGGGCTGAAGAGACCCAGTACTTC. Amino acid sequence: CASRQGAEETQYF. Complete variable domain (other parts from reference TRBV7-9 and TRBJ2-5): DTGVSQNPRHKITKRGQNVTFRCDPISEHNRLYWYRQTLGQGPEFLTYFQNEAQLEKSRLLSDRFSAERPKGSFSTLEIQRTEQGDSAMYLCASRQGAEETQYFGPGTRLLVL.

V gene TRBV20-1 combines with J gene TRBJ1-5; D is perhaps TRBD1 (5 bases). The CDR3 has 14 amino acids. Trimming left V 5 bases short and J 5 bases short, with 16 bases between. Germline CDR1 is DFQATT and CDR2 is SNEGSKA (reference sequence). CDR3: CSALAGREDQPQHF. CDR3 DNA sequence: TGCAGTGCTCTAGCGGGCAGGGAGGATCAGCCCCAGCATTTT.

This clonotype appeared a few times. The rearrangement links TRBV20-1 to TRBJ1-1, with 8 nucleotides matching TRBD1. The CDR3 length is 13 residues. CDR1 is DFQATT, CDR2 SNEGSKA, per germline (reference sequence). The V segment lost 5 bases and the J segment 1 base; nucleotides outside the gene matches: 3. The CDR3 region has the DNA TGCAGTGCTGGGACAGGATCGAACACTGAAGCTTTCTTT. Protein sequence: CSAGTGSNTEAFF.

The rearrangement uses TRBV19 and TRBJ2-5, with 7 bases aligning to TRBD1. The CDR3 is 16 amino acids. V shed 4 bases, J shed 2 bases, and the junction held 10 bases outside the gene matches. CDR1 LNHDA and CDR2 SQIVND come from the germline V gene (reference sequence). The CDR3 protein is CASSRVSAGGQETQYF. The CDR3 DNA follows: TGTGCCAGTAGTAGGGTCTCGGCAGGGGGACAAGAGACCCAGTACTTC. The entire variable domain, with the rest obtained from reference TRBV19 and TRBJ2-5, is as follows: DGGITQSPKYLFRKEGQNVTLSCEQNLNHDAMYWYRQDPGQGLRLIYYSQIVNDFQKGDIAEGYSVSREKKESFPLTVTSAQKNPTAFYLCASSRVSAGGQETQYFGPGTRLLVL.

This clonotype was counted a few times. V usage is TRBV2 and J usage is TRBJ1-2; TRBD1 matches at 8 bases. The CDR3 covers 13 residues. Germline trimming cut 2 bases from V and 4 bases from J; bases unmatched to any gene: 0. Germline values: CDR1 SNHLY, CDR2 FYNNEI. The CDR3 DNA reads TGTGCCAGCAGTGAAACAGGGGGCTATGGCTACACCTTC. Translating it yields CASSETGGYGYTF.